The T cell receptor beta chain described here comes from a study of technical replicates of blood from a few donors (TCRdb year 2017). The CDR3 sequence holds 13 residues, the cysteine and phenylalanine included. The CDR3 DNA has 39 bases and is translated from base 1. Trimming at the junction amounts to 3 bases on V and 3 bases on J, and the germline ends lie 7 bases apart. Reading the germline V gene (reference sequence) gives CDR1 SGHNT and CDR2 YYREEE. This clone was found once. Its antigen is still unknown. No quality values exist for individual bases; no much larger clone is one base distant. Libraries were constructed by the immunoSEQ multiplex PCR assay. The clones in this table, taken by TCRdb from immuneACCESS, are in-frame only. Not every clone is retained; where verified, under half of the shortfall comes from an unresolved V gene, and the cause of the rest is unknown. The sample includes under 95,000 clones, with 95% observed a single time. The top ten clones comprise just over 0.25% of the sample.

The clonotype originates from a human donor in good health. The sequence joins TRBV5-4 to TRBJ1-5; the D gene is not confidently resolved. Specimen: T cells isolated from PBMCs. The DNA reads TGTGCCAGCAGCTCTTCACTCAATCAGCCCCAGCATTTT. Translated, it gives CASSSSLNQPQHF.